One sample yielded the 28 T cell receptor beta chains listed below, sequenced in a study of blood T cell repertoires in COVID-19 (dated by TCRdb to 2018 to 2020). The library relied on the immunoSEQ multiplex PCR assay. Here the immuneACCESS table is served through TCRdb, limited to in-frame sequences with V and J called. Missing clones are a known gap in these copies; in checked studies unresolved V genes cover under half, and the rest lacks a known reason. The sample table contains more than 250,000 clones; only one count was recorded for roughly 85% of them. The top ten clones comprise approximately 5.2% of the sample. Material for sequencing was PBMCs or T cells enriched from blood (not recorded which). These receptors were taken from a woman aged 30 to 39 who had recovered from COVID-19.

Comment on this clone: Different DNA sequences within this sample yield the same CDR3. This rearrangement joins TRBV7-3 to TRBJ2-2; possible D gene TRBD2, 5 bases. V was cut by 0 bases and J by 0 bases, with 5 bases left in between. The CDR3 totals 15 residues. The germline CDR1 and CDR2 sequences are SGHTA and FQGTGA. The CDR3 sequence is CASSLTSANTGELFF. DNA for the CDR3: TGTGCCAGCAGCTTAACTAGCGCGAACACCGGGGAGCTGTTTTTT.

The chain recombines TRBV9 with TRBJ1-5; D uncertain. Trimming removed 4 bases from V and 7 bases from J, with 12 bases in between. The CDR3 has 13 residues. The germline CDR1 and CDR2 sequences are SGDLS and YYNGEE. The CDR3: CASSFDMFQPQHF. The DNA for the CDR3 is TGTGCCAGCAGCTTCGACATGTTCCAGCCCCAGCATTTT.

This chain links TRBV29-1 with TRBJ2-3, with D maybe TRBD2 (6 bases). Trimming took 6 bases from V and 2 from J, leaving 12 bases between them. From germline, CDR1 is SQVTM and CDR2 ANQGSEA. This CDR3 contains 13 residues. As DNA, the CDR3 is TGCAGCGTCAGGACTATATACACAGATACGCAGTATTTT. As protein: CSVRTIYTDTQYF.

The V and J genes are TRBV19 and TRBJ2-3; D perhaps matches TRBD1 (5 bases). The V and J ends lost 5 bases and 1 base respectively, with 7 bases between them. The CDR3 consists of 13 residues. The V gene's germline CDR1 is LNHDA and CDR2 SQIVND (reference sequence). The CDR3 DNA reads TGTGCCAGTAGTGGCAGGGGCACAGATACGCAGTATTTT. It codes for CASSGRGTDTQYF. The whole variable domain, filled in from reference TRBV19 and TRBJ2-3, reads DGGITQSPKYLFRKEGQNVTLSCEQNLNHDAMYWYRQDPGQGLRLIYYSQIVNDFQKGDIAEGYSVSREKKESFPLTVTSAQKNPTAFYLCASSGRGTDTQYFGPGTRLTVL.

The chain uses TRBV5-6 and TRBJ1-2; 7 bases agree with TRBD1. The CDR3 is 14 residues long. V lost 4 bases to trimming and J lost 7 bases; unmatched junction nucleotides: 10. CDR1 is SGHDT and CDR2 is YYEEEE in the germline V gene. The CDR3 region has the DNA TGTGCCAGCAGCCCGACCGGGACAGAACCTGGCTACACCTTC. Translation: CASSPTGTEPGYTF.

This sequence joins TRBV6-1 and TRBJ1-3; the D is unclear. The CDR3 has 17 residues. Trimming cost V 2 bases and J 0 bases, with 14 bases left between them. CDR1 is MNHNS, CDR2 SASEGT, per germline. CDR3 bases: TGTGCCAGCAGTGAAATGGTTTACCGTAGCTCTGGAAACACCATATATTTT. As protein: CASSEMVYRSSGNTIYF.

The genes are TRBV11-2 and TRBJ2-2; D perhaps matches TRBD1 (6 bases). The CDR3 extends over 14 amino acids. The germline V gene encodes CDR1 SGHAT and CDR2 FQNNGV. Trimming left V 9 bases short and J 6 bases short, with 17 bases between. CDR3 residues: CASDPGHSAGELFF. The DNA for the CDR3 is TGTGCCAGTGATCCGGGACACTCCGCCGGGGAGCTGTTTTTT.

The genes are TRBV7-9 and TRBJ1-2, with 9 bases matching TRBD1. The CDR3 extends over 15 amino acids. CDR1 and CDR2 from the germline V gene are SEHNR and FQNEAQ (reference sequence). V lost 5 bases to trimming and J lost 3 bases; unmatched junction nucleotides: 7. Written as DNA, the CDR3 is TGTGCCAGCAGCGTAGAACAGGGGGCTCACTATGGCTACACCTTC. Encoded protein: CASSVEQGAHYGYTF.

The chain links TRBV19 to TRBJ1-2; no clear D. Germline V gene lookup returns CDR1 LNHDA and CDR2 SQIVND (reference sequence). The length of the CDR3 is 16 residues. The ends were cut back, 5 bases at V and 2 bases at J, with 18 bases in the middle. CDR3 loop: CASSDTSSPPNYGYTF. CDR3 nucleotides: TGTGCCAGTAGTGACACCTCATCCCCCCCCAACTATGGCTACACCTTC.

The V gene is TRBV7-9, the J gene TRBJ2-7, with 7 bases aligning to TRBD1. V was clipped by 4 bases and J by 3 bases; unmatched bases: 3. The CDR3 totals 13 residues. Germline V gene data show CDR1 as SEHNR and CDR2 as FQNEAQ (reference sequence). The CDR3 here is CASSSRDSYEQYF. The CDR3 nucleotides are TGTGCCAGCAGCTCCCGGGACAGCTACGAGCAGTACTTC.

This chain connects TRBV6-2 or TRBV6-3 to TRBJ1-1; possibly TRBD1 for D (6 bases). In germline, CDR1 is MNHEY, CDR2 SVGEGT. This CDR3 contains 14 residues. Trimming removed 1 base at V and 6 bases at J, with 12 bases between. The CDR3: CASSYFAGVAEAFF. CDR3 coding DNA: TGTGCCAGCAGTTACTTTGCAGGGGTGGCTGAAGCTTTCTTT.

The chain is built from TRBV3-1 (or the pseudogene TRBV3-2) and TRBJ1-5; TRBD1 is a possible D gene (5 bases). CDR1 and CDR2 (germline): LGHDT, YNNKEL (reference sequence). The CDR3 consists of 13 residues. V lost 5 bases to trimming and J lost 7 bases, with 12 bases between them. Here the CDR3 DNA reads TGTGCCAGCAGCACGGGGGGGGAGCAGCCCCAGCATTTT. It translates to CASSTGGEQPQHF.

The chain uses TRBV5-6 and TRBJ1-2, with 7 nucleotides matching TRBD1. V was clipped by 4 bases and J by 4 bases; unmatched bases: 7. There are 14 residues in the CDR3. Germline CDR1 is SGHDT and CDR2 is YYEEEE. As DNA, the CDR3 is TGTGCCAGCAGCGAAACAGGGGAAGGCTATGGCTACACCTTC. It yields the protein CASSETGEGYGYTF. The entire variable domain, with the rest obtained from reference TRBV5-6 and TRBJ1-2, is as follows: DAGVTQSPTHLIKTRGQQVTLRCSPKSGHDTVSWYQQALGQGPQFIFQYYEEEERQRGNFPDRFSGHQFPNYSSELNVNALLLGDSALYLCASSETGEGYGYTFGSGTRLTVV.

V usage is TRBV5-4 and J usage is TRBJ2-5, with TRBD2 as a possible D gene (6 bases). Trimming left V 4 bases short and J 2 bases short, with 12 bases between. Germline V lookup: CDR1 SGHNT, CDR2 YYREEE (reference sequence). CDR3 length equals 14 residues. CDR3 loop: CASSPRDSQETQYF. The CDR3 DNA follows: TGTGCCAGCAGCCCCCGGGACTCTCAAGAGACCCAGTACTTC.

This chain links TRBV18 with TRBJ2-2; TRBD2 aligns across 9 bases. The CDR3 is 16 residues long. Germline loops: CDR1 KGHSH, CDR2 LQKENI. Germline trimming cut 6 bases from V and 5 bases from J; bases unmatched to any gene: 10. CDR3 bases: TGTGCCAGCTCGGGATCGAGGAGCGGGAGGACCGGGGAGCTGTTTTTT. Its protein is CASSGSRSGRTGELFF.

The count of this clone is one. J is TRBJ2-3 and V is TRBV6-1; 11 bases are shared with TRBD2. This CDR3 region has 14 residues. The J segment lost 4 bases and the V segment lost 6 bases, leaving 3 bases of the junction unmatched. The V gene's germline CDR1 is MNHNS and CDR2 SASEGT. This chain's CDR3 is CASRGLAAPDTQYF. The CDR3 DNA reads as TGTGCCAGCAGGGGACTAGCGGCGCCAGATACGCAGTATTTT.

This clone was recorded once. This chain joins TRBV5-1 and TRBJ2-6; no reliable D call. Germline CDR1 and CDR2: SGHRS and YFSETQ. The ends were cut back, 4 bases at V and 2 bases at J, with 7 bases in the middle. The CDR3 length is 14 residues. This CDR3 reads CASSVSAGANVLTF. DNA for the CDR3: TGCGCCAGCAGCGTCAGTGCTGGGGCCAACGTCCTGACTTTC.

The chain couples TRBV11-2 to TRBJ1-6; D not resolved. The V and J ends lost 1 base and 9 bases respectively, with 10 bases between them. The CDR3 runs to 14 residues. The germline V gene has CDR1 SGHAT and CDR2 FQNNGV. The DNA for the CDR3 is TGTGCCAGCAGCTTAGTCAGTCCAAGTTCACCCCTCCACTTT. This codes for CASSLVSPSSPLHF.

This sequence joins TRBV19 and TRBJ2-2, with a weak D call TRBD1 (5 bases). V lost 5 bases and J lost 2, with 15 bases in between. CDR1 is LNHDA and CDR2 is SQIVND in the germline V gene (reference sequence). The CDR3 extends over 16 amino acids. CDR3 sequence: CASSLSQARNTGELFF. The CDR3 DNA reads as TGTGCCAGTAGTCTCTCACAGGCCCGAAACACCGGGGAGCTGTTTTTT.

The chain is built from TRBV5-8 and TRBJ1-2, with D possibly being TRBD1 (5 bases). CDR1 is SGHTS, CDR2 YDEGEE, per germline. The CDR3 covers 13 residues. The germline V and J ends were trimmed by 6 bases and 7 bases, with 16 bases remaining between them. CDR3 sequence: CASKPGKYGGYTF. CDR3 bases: TGTGCCAGCAAGCCAGGGAAGTACGGTGGCTACACCTTC.

The CDR3 DNA reads TGTGCCTGGAGTGCCACTGTGAACTCCTACGAGCAGTACTTC. It yields the protein CAWSATVNSYEQYF. The chain couples TRBV30 to TRBJ2-7, with D unresolved. V gave up 1 base and J gave up 0 bases, with 10 bases separating them. Germline CDR1 GTSNPN, CDR2 SVGIG (reference sequence). This CDR3 is built from 14 residues.

This clone was observed once. This CDR3 is also generated by other DNA sequences in the sample. This chain links TRBV19 with TRBJ1-1; no clear D gene. This CDR3 has 13 residues. Germline lookup yields CDR1 LNHDA and CDR2 SQIVND (reference sequence). The ends were cut back, 4 bases at V and 1 base at J, with 7 bases in the middle. CDR3 sequence reads: CASSRGGNTEAFF. As DNA, the CDR3 is TGTGCCAGTAGTAGGGGAGGGAACACTGAAGCTTTCTTT.

This sequence joins TRBV4-1 and TRBJ1-4; D gene uncertain. CDR1 is MGHRA, CDR2 YSYEKL, per germline. V shed 3 bases and J shed 6 bases, with 14 bases lying between them. The CDR3 consists of 15 residues. The CDR3 DNA reads TGCGCCAGCAGCCAGCCCCGAGGAACGGATGAAAAACTGTTTTTT. It yields the protein CASSQPRGTDEKLFF.

This chain uses TRBV3-1 (or the pseudogene TRBV3-2) with TRBJ2-3; the match to TRBD2 covers 13 bases. CDR1 and CDR2 from the germline V gene are LGHDT and YNNKEL (reference sequence). The CDR3 runs 17 residues. V gave up 4 bases and J gave up 4 bases; unmatched junction bases: 8. The CDR3 DNA reads as TGTGCCAGCAGCCGAGTACCGGGACTAGCGGGATCAGATACGCAGTATTTT. Amino acid sequence: CASSRVPGLAGSDTQYF.

The J gene is TRBJ1-3, the V gene TRBV11-2; TRBD1 matches at 8 bases. Germline V gene data show CDR1 as SGHAT and CDR2 as FQNNGV. V was pared by 5 bases and J by 5 bases, with 8 bases of the junction left unmatched. The CDR3 is made up of 15 amino acids. The CDR3 nucleotides are TGTGCCAGCAGCCAGACAGGGGATCCTCGAAACACCATATATTTT. It yields the protein CASSQTGDPRNTIYF.

This clone showed up just once. The chain joins TRBV14 to TRBJ2-2; 8 positions agree with TRBD1. The germline V gene has CDR1 SGHDN and CDR2 FVKESK. The CDR3 loop spans 16 amino acids. Trimming cost V 4 bases and J 5 bases; bases outside gene matches: 9. Here the CDR3 reads CASSPKTGDRTGELFF. CDR3 in DNA: TGTGCCAGCAGCCCCAAGACAGGGGATAGAACCGGGGAGCTGTTTTTT.

V usage is TRBV7-9 and J usage is TRBJ2-4; 10 positions match TRBD2. The V segment lost 1 base and the J segment 3 bases; nucleotides outside the gene matches: 6. Germline CDR1 reads SEHNR; CDR2 reads FQNEAQ (reference sequence). There are 17 residues in the CDR3. The CDR3 DNA follows: TGTGCCAGCAGCTTAGGCGGGCTAGCGGGGGTCAAAAACATTCAGTACTTC. Protein sequence: CASSLGGLAGVKNIQYF.

This clone was observed a handful of times. V is TRBV6-5 and J is TRBJ1-2; tentatively, D is TRBD1 (6 bases). V was pared by 2 bases and J by 0 bases, with 13 bases between. CDR3 length: 16 residues. Germline CDR1 and CDR2: MNHEY and SVGAGI. The CDR3 region has the DNA TGTGCCAGCAGTTACGATAGGGACAAAGCTAACTATGGCTACACCTTC. This codes for CASSYDRDKANYGYTF.